These 14 T cell receptor beta chains share one sample of origin, sequenced in a study of T cell responses to AZD1222 COVID-19 vaccine. The protocol was immunoSEQ multiplex PCR, while the TCRdb copy is restricted to in-frame clones and leaves out a portion. The data show 40,000 to 60,000 clones, over 85% seen once. The material was peripheral blood, obtained 28 days after the second AZD1222 dose. The receptors derive from an adult who received the AZD1222 COVID-19 vaccine.

The CDR3 is CASSWDRWEQYF. CDR3 coding DNA: TGTGCCAGCAGTTGGGACAGGTGGGAGCAGTACTTC. V gene TRBV6-2 or TRBV6-3 combines with J gene TRBJ2-7; 8 nucleotides match TRBD1. J was trimmed by 7 bases and V by 4 bases; bases with no gene match: 3. The CDR3 consists of 12 residues. Germline values: CDR1 MNHEY, CDR2 SVGEGT.

This sequence joins TRBV5-1 and TRBJ2-5; TRBD2 matches 7 bases. Germline loops: CDR1 SGHRS, CDR2 YFSETQ. The CDR3 is 16 residues long. The J segment lost 5 bases and the V segment lost 4 bases, leaving 14 bases of the junction unmatched. The CDR3 sequence is CASSPFIGGGPETQYF. CDR3 nucleotides: TGCGCCAGCAGCCCATTCATCGGGGGAGGGCCCGAGACCCAGTACTTC.

This rearrangement joins TRBV30 to TRBJ2-5, with D hard to call. Germline V CDR1 and CDR2: GTSNPN, SVGIG (reference sequence). Trimming took 0 bases from V and 3 from J, leaving 5 bases between them. CDR3 length equals 12 residues. CDR3 DNA sequence: TGTGCCTGGAGTGTCGCGGAAGAGACCCAGTACTTC. Translated: CAWSVAEETQYF.

V usage is TRBV25-1 and J usage is TRBJ1-2; TRBD1 is a possible D gene (6 bases). V dropped 3 bases and J dropped 4 bases, with 15 bases sitting between them. Germline CDR1 is MGHDK and CDR2 is SYGVNS. This CDR3 has 15 residues. In DNA form, the CDR3 reads TGTGCCAGCAGTGAGGGACGGAGAGGGGGCTATGGCTACACCTTC. Amino acids: CASSEGRRGGYGYTF.

The V and J genes are TRBV18 and TRBJ2-7; TRBD1 or TRBD2 may be the D gene (5 bases each). CDR1 KGHSH and CDR2 LQKENI come from the germline V gene. The CDR3 consists of 14 residues. V was shortened by 0 bases and J by 4 bases, with 10 bases between the two germline ends. This CDR3 reads CASSPPGVLYEQYF. CDR3 bases: TGTGCCAGCTCACCACCGGGGGTGCTTTACGAGCAGTACTTC.

The chain couples TRBV29-1 to TRBJ1-2; D is undetermined. V lost 3 bases to trimming and J lost 3 bases, with 8 bases between them. From germline, CDR1 is SQVTM and CDR2 ANQGSEA. The CDR3 runs 12 residues. The CDR3 DNA is TGCAGCGTTGACTTGGCGTACTATGGCTACACCTTC. Its protein product is CSVDLAYYGYTF.

This chain joins TRBV5-1 and TRBJ2-1, with TRBD2 matching 7 bases. There are 13 residues in the CDR3. Looked up from germline, CDR1 is SGHRS and CDR2 is YFSETQ. V trimming: 4 bases; J trimming: 12 bases; junction bases outside the gene matches: 10. CDR3 in amino acids: CASSPAEERGQFF. The CDR3 region has the DNA TGCGCCAGCAGCCCGGCGGAGGAGCGGGGGCAGTTCTTC.

The V and J genes are TRBV28 and TRBJ2-1, with 11 bases fitting TRBD2. Looked up from germline, CDR1 is MDHEN and CDR2 is SYDVKM. CDR3 length: 16 residues. Trimming cost V 5 bases and J 9 bases; bases outside gene matches: 12. The CDR3: CASSTSSGGSSGEQFF. For the CDR3, the DNA is TGTGCCAGCAGTACCTCTAGCGGGGGGTCCTCGGGTGAGCAGTTCTTC. The full variable domain, its missing parts supplied by reference TRBV28 and TRBJ2-1, is DVKVTQSSRYLVKRTGEKVFLECVQDMDHENMFWYRQDPGLGLRLIYFSYDVKMKEKGDIPEGYSVSREKKERFSLILESASTNQTSMYLCASSTSSGGSSGEQFFGPGTRLTVL.

The chain joins TRBV7-6 to TRBJ2-1; weak D call: TRBD2 (5 bases). CDR1 is SGHVS, CDR2 FNYEAQ, per germline. Deletions cut 5 bases from V and 3 bases from J, with 11 bases between. The length of the CDR3 is 14 residues. CDR3 loop: CASSLSTSYNEQFF. As DNA, the CDR3 is TGTGCCAGCAGCCTTTCTACTAGCTACAATGAGCAGTTCTTC.

The chain joins TRBV5-1 to TRBJ2-7, with 10 bases that match TRBD2. Looked up from germline, CDR1 is SGHRS and CDR2 is YFSETQ. V shed 1 base and J 0 bases; nucleotides not matched to a gene: 1. This CDR3 is 15 amino acids long. This chain's CDR3 is CASSLTSGASYEQYF. CDR3 DNA sequence: TGCGCCAGCAGCTTGACTAGCGGGGCCTCCTACGAGCAGTACTTC.

This clone appeared once. The J gene is TRBJ1-4, the V gene TRBV30; D gene uncertain. The germline gives CDR1 GTSNPN, CDR2 SVGIG (reference sequence). V was cut by 2 bases and J by 8 bases, with 6 bases left in between. The CDR3 runs to 11 residues. Here the CDR3 DNA reads TGTGCCTGGAGTATGGGGGAAAAACTGTTTTTT. As protein: CAWSMGEKLFF.

The chain carries TRBV7-2 and TRBJ2-7, with 10 bases lining up with TRBD1. The germline CDR1 and CDR2 sequences are SGHTA and FQGNSA. There are 15 residues in the CDR3. Trimming at V came to 1 base and at J to 4 bases, leaving 4 bases not matched to a gene. The CDR3: CASSLGGTGVYEQYF. The CDR3 nucleotides read TGTGCCAGCAGCTTAGGTGGGACAGGGGTTTACGAGCAGTACTTC.

This rearrangement joins TRBV28 to TRBJ1-3; 7 bases line up with TRBD1. CDR1 is MDHEN and CDR2 is SYDVKM in the germline V gene. The V gene end was trimmed by 6 bases and the J gene end by 1 base; junction bases not matched to a gene: 9. CDR3 length equals 16 residues. CDR3 DNA: TGTGCCAGCAGCACCCCCGGACAGGCTTCTGGAAACACCATATATTTT. This gives the protein CASSTPGQASGNTIYF.

This chain links TRBV19 with TRBJ2-1, with TRBD2 identical over 7 bases. The germline V gene has CDR1 LNHDA and CDR2 SQIVND (reference sequence). J gave up 2 bases and V 6 bases, and 7 bases lay outside the gene matches. The CDR3 runs to 15 residues. The CDR3 DNA reads as TGTGCCAGTAGCGAAAGCGGGAACCCCTACAATGAGCAGTTCTTC. Its protein is CASSESGNPYNEQFF. Based on the CDR3 plus reference TRBV19 and TRBJ2-1, the full variable domain is DGGITQSPKYLFRKEGQNVTLSCEQNLNHDAMYWYRQDPGQGLRLIYYSQIVNDFQKGDIAEGYSVSREKKESFPLTVTSAQKNPTAFYLCASSESGNPYNEQFFGPGTRLTVL.